What follows are 14 T cell receptor beta chains derived from one specimen sequenced in a study of cytomegalovirus exposure and HLA in healthy donors (dated by TCRdb to the late 2010s). The library was prepared using the immunoSEQ multiplex PCR assay. The multiplex PCR relied on a mix of 60 forward primers for TCR Vbeta segments and 13 reverse primers for TCR Jbeta segments. TCRdb provides this immuneACCESS table in a form limited to in-frame rearrangements. Some clones are lacking; in checked studies, under half of them reflect an unresolved V gene, and why the rest are absent is not known. The sample includes about 150,000 clones, with approximately 74% observed a single time. The ten largest make up roughly 2.2% of the sample. The sequencing input was PBMCs. The origin of the receptors is a man younger than 40 in good health and CMV-seronegative.

The rearrangement links TRBV27 to TRBJ1-6; D call uncertain. V was shortened by 0 bases and J by 6 bases, with 9 bases between the two germline ends. This CDR3 has 15 amino acids. Looked up from germline, CDR1 is MNHEY and CDR2 is SMNVEV (reference sequence). CDR3 sequence: CASSLSGSINSPLHF. The CDR3 DNA reads as TGTGCCAGCAGTTTATCCGGGTCTATTAATTCACCCCTCCACTTT.

The genes are TRBV9 and TRBJ1-1, with D possibly TRBD1 on 6 matching bases. Trimming removed 0 bases from V and 6 bases from J, with 9 bases in between. CDR1 is SGDLS and CDR2 is YYNGEE in the germline V gene. The CDR3 has 13 residues. In DNA form, the CDR3 reads TGTGCCAGCAGCGTAGGCGGGGGCCCTGAAGCTTTCTTT. Translated, it gives CASSVGGGPEAFF.

V is TRBV6-5 and J is TRBJ1-1, with TRBD1 identical over 7 bases. This CDR3 has 16 residues. Germline V lookup: CDR1 MNHEY, CDR2 SVGAGI. V was clipped by 2 bases and J by 0 bases; unmatched bases: 6. CDR3: CASSYRTGIMNTEAFF. CDR3 DNA: TGTGCCAGCAGTTACAGGACAGGAATTATGAACACTGAAGCTTTCTTT.

The J gene is TRBJ2-3, the V gene TRBV19; D is perhaps TRBD1 (6 bases). V lost 3 bases and J 3 bases, leaving 13 bases between the germline ends. Looked up from germline, CDR1 is LNHDA and CDR2 is SQIVND (reference sequence). This CDR3 is 15 amino acids long. CDR3 DNA sequence: TGTGCCAGTAGTATCCCACAGGGCGGGACAGATACGCAGTATTTT. Residues: CASSIPQGGTDTQYF.

The V gene is TRBV7-9, the J gene TRBJ2-1; D gene unclear. CDR1 is SEHNR and CDR2 is FQNEAQ in the germline V gene (reference sequence). V was trimmed by 0 bases and J by 10 bases, leaving 7 bases between them. The CDR3 is 12 amino acids. The CDR3 sequence: CASSLAQEEQFF. CDR3 nucleotide sequence: TGTGCCAGCAGCTTAGCCCAGGAAGAGCAGTTCTTC.

This chain links TRBV2 with TRBJ2-3, with TRBD1 matching over 9 bases. Germline-derived CDR1 and CDR2 are SNHLY and FYNNEI. The CDR3 totals 13 residues. V was pared by 6 bases and J by 6 bases, with 4 bases of the junction left unmatched. In DNA form, the CDR3 reads TGTGCCAGCAGAAACAGGGGGCGGGATACGCAGTATTTT. Residues: CASRNRGRDTQYF.

This chain links TRBV9 with TRBJ1-1; 7 bases are a match to TRBD1. The germline gives CDR1 SGDLS, CDR2 YYNGEE. V dropped 3 bases and J dropped 1; count of bases not matched to a gene: 6. This CDR3 is 15 amino acids long. CDR3 protein: CASSAWDSPNTEAFF. CDR3 nucleotides: TGTGCCAGCAGCGCTTGGGACAGCCCGAACACTGAAGCTTTCTTT.

The V call is TRBV2, the J call TRBJ1-4; 9 positions match TRBD1. The germline V gene has CDR1 SNHLY and CDR2 FYNNEI. J lost 8 bases, V lost 6 bases, and 4 bases had no gene match. The length of the CDR3 is 13 residues. The CDR3 DNA is TGTGCCAGCAGGACAGGGGGTTGGGAAAAACTGTTTTTT. It specifies CASRTGGWEKLFF.

The chain combines TRBV10-3 with TRBJ2-3; 7 bases agree with TRBD1. This CDR3 comprises 16 residues. Unmatched junction bases numbered 14, after V lost 5 bases and J lost 6 bases. CDR1 and CDR2 (germline): ENHRY, SYGVKD. Written as DNA, the CDR3 is TGTGCCATCAGTCTGGCTCCGGGACAGAGGATGGATACGCAGTATTTT. It codes for CAISLAPGQRMDTQYF.

This rearrangement joins TRBV7-2 to TRBJ1-1, with D possibly matching TRBD1 (5 bases). CDR1 is SGHTA and CDR2 is FQGNSA in the germline V gene. Trimming shortened V by 1 base and J by 4 bases, and 13 bases separated the two germline ends. The CDR3 loop spans 15 amino acids. CDR3 residues: CASSLVGGKSTEAFF. In DNA form, the CDR3 reads TGTGCCAGCAGCTTAGTGGGGGGGAAGAGCACTGAAGCTTTCTTT.

This chain joins TRBV18 and TRBJ1-1; 8 bases map to TRBD1. Germline CDR1 KGHSH, CDR2 LQKENI. Trimming took 0 bases from V and 1 from J; bases not matched to a gene: 1. This CDR3 has 15 residues. The CDR3 protein is CASSPPGTGNTEAFF. The CDR3 DNA sequence: TGTGCCAGCTCACCACCAGGGACAGGGAACACTGAAGCTTTCTTT.

The chain couples TRBV6-5 to TRBJ1-1; D is uncertain. The CDR3 covers 13 residues. Germline CDR1 and CDR2: MNHEY and SVGAGI. V dropped 6 bases and J dropped 1 base, with 9 bases sitting between them. This CDR3 is CASRLGENTEAFF. CDR3 coding DNA: TGTGCCAGCAGACTCGGAGAGAACACTGAAGCTTTCTTT.

The rearrangement joins TRBV5-5 to TRBJ1-4; D is perhaps TRBD1 (6 bases). Germline CDR1 reads SGHKS; CDR2 reads YYEKEE (reference sequence). V was trimmed by 0 bases and J by 5 bases, leaving 11 bases between them. The CDR3 is made up of 15 amino acids. CDR3 sequence: CASSLETGMNEKLFF. The CDR3 DNA is TGTGCCAGCAGCTTGGAAACAGGGATGAATGAAAAACTGTTTTTT.

The CDR3 nucleotides read TGTGCCAGCAGCCGAACAGGGAGCGAGCAGTACTTC. It yields the protein CASSRTGSEQYF. V is TRBV7-8 and J is TRBJ2-7; maybe TRBD1 (6 bases). Trimming left V 5 bases short and J 6 bases short, with 11 bases between. Germline CDR1 reads SGHVS; CDR2 reads FQNEAQ. This CDR3 spans 12 amino acids.